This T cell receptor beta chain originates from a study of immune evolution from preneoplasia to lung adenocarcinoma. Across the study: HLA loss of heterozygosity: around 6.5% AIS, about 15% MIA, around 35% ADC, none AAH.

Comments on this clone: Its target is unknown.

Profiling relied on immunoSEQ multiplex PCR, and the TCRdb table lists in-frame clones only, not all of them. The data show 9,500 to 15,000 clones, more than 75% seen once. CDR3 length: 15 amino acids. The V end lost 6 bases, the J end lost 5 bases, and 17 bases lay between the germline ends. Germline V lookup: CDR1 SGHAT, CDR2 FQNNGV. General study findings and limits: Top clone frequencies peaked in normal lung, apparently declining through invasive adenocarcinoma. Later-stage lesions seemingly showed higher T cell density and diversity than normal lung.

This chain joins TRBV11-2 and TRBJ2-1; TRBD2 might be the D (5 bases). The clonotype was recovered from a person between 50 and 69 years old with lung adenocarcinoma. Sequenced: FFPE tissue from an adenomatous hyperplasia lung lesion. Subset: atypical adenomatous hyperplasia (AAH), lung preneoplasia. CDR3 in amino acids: CASRPTGSRNNEQFF. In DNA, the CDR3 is TGTGCCAGCAGGCCAACTGGGAGCAGGAACAATGAGCAGTTCTTC.